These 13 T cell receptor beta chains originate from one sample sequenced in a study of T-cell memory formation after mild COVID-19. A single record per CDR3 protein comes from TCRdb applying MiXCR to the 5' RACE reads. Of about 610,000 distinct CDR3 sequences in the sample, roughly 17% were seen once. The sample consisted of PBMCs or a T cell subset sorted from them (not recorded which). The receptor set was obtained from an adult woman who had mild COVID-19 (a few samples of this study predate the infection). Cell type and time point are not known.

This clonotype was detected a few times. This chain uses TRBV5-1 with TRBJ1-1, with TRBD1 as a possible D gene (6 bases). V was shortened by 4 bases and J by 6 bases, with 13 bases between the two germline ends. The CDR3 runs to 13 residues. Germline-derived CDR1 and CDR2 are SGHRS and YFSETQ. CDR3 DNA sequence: TGCGCCAGCAGCGCCGGACAGTACTCTGAAGCTTTCTTT. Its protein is CASSAGQYSEAFF.

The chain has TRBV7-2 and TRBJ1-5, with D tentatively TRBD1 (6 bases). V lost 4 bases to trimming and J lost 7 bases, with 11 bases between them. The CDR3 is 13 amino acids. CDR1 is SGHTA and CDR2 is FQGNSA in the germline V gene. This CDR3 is CASSSHRDQPQHF. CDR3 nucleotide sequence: TGTGCCAGCAGCTCGCACAGGGACCAGCCCCAGCATTTT.

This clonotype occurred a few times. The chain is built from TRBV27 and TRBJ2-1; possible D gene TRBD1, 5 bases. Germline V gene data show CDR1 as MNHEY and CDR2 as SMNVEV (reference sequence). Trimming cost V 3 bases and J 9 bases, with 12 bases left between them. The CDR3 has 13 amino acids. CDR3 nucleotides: TGTGCCAGCAGTTTTAGGGGTCCGGCTGAGCAGTTCTTC. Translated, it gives CASSFRGPAEQFF.

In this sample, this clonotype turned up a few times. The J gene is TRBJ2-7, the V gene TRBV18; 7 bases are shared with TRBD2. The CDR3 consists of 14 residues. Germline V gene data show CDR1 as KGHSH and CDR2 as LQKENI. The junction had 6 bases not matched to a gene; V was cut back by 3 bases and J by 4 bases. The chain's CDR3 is CASSPGDYPYEQYF. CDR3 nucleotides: TGTGCCAGCTCACCTGGGGACTACCCTTACGAGCAGTACTTC.

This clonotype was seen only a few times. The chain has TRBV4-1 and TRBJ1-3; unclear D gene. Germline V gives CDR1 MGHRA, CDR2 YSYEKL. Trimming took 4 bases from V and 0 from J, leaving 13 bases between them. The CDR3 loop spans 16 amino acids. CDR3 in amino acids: CASSLIQTSSGNTIYF. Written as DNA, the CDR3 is TGCGCCAGCAGCCTCATACAGACAAGCTCTGGAAACACCATATATTTT.

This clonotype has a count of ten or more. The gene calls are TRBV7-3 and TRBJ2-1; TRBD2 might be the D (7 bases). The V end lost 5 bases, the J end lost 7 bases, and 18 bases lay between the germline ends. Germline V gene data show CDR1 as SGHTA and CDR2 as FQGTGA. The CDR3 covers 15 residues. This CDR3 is CASSPRGGRWNEQFF. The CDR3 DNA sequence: TGTGCCAGCAGCCCAAGGGGGGGGAGGTGGAATGAGCAGTTCTTC.

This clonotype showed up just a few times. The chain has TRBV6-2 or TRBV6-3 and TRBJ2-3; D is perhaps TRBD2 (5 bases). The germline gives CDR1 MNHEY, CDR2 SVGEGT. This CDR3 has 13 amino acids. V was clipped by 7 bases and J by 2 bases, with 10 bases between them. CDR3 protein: CASTSADTDTQYF. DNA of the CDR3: TGTGCCAGCACCTCAGCGGACACAGATACGCAGTATTTT.

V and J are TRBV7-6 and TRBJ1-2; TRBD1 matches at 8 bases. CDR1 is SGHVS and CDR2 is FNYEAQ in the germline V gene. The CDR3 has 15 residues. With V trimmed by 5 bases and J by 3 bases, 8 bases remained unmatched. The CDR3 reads CASSPRPGQDYGYTF. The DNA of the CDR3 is TGTGCCAGCAGCCCTCGACCGGGACAGGACTATGGCTACACCTTC.

The CDR3 DNA is TGTGCCAGCAGCTTGGAGGGCCCGGTCCCAGTCATACTGGGGGGCTACACCTTC. Protein: CASSLEGPVPVILGGYTF. The chain links TRBV5-5 to TRBJ1-2; D ambiguous. V was cut by 0 bases and J by 8 bases, with 26 bases left in between. CDR3 length: 18 amino acids. The germline V gene has CDR1 SGHKS and CDR2 YYEKEE (reference sequence).

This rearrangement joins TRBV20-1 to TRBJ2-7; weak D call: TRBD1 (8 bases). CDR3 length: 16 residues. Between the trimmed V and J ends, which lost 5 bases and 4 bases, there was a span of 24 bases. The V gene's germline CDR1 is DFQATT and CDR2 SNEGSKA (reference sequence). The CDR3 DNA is TGCAGTGCTCCCAGGGGGCCGAGGCAGGGAGGGTACGAGCAGTACTTC. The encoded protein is CSAPRGPRQGGYEQYF.

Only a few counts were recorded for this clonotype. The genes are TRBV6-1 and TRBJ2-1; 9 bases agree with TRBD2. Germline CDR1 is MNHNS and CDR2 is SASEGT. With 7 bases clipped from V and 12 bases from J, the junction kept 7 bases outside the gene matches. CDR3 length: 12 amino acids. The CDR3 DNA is TGTGCCAGCACTGGTAGCGGGAGACGGCAGTTCTTC. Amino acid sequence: CASTGSGRRQFF.

CDR3 sequence: CASGRRYNEQFF. As DNA, the CDR3 is TGTGCCAGCGGGAGGCGATACAATGAGCAGTTCTTC. This sequence joins TRBV6-1 and TRBJ2-1; possible D gene TRBD2, 6 bases. Per germline, CDR1 MNHNS and CDR2 SASEGT. This CDR3 has 12 residues. Trimming took 8 bases from V and 4 from J, leaving 9 bases between them.

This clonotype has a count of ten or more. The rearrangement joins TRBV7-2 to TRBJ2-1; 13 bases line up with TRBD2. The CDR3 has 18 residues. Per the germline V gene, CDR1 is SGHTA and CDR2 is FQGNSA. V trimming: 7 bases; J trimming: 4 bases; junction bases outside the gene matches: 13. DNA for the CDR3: TGTGCCAGCACTACTAGCGGGAGGGCCAAGTTCACTTACAATGAGCAGTTCTTC. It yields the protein CASTTSGRAKFTYNEQFF.